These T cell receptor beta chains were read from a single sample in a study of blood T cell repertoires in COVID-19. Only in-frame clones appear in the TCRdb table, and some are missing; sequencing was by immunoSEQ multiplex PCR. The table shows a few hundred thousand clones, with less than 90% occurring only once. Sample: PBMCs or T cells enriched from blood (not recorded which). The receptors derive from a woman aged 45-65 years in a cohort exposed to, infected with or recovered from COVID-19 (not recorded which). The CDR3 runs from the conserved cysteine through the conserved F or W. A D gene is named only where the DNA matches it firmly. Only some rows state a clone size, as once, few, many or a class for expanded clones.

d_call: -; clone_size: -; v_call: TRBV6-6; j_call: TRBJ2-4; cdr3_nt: TGTGCCAGCAGTTTAAGTGCGGGCCAAAACATTCAGTACTTC; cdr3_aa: CASSLSAGQNIQYF
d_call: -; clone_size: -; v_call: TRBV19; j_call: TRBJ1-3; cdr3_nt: TGTGCCAGTAGTACCACATCTGGAAACACCATATATTTT; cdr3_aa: CASSTTSGNTIYF
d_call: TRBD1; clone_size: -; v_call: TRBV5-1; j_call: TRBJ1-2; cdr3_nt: TGCGCCAGCAGCTTCCGGGACAGGCTTGCCTATGGCTACACCTTC; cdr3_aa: CASSFRDRLAYGYTF
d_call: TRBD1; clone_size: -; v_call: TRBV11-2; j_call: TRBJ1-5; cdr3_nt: TGTGCCAGCAGCCCGCGGACAGGGGGCCACTATAGCAATCAGCCCCAGCATTTT; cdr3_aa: CASSPRTGGHYSNQPQHF
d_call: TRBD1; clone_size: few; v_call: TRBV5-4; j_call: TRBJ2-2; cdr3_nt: TGTGCCAGCAGCTCGGACAGGGGAGGCGACGGGGAGCTGTTTTTT; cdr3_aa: CASSSDRGGDGELFF
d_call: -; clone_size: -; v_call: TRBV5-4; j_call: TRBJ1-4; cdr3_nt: TGTGCCAGCAGCTTGGCCTCCGGCGGGGGTGAAAAACTGTTTTTT; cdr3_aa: CASSLASGGGEKLFF
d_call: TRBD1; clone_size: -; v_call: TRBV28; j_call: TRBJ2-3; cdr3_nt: TGTGCCAGCAGTCCGCCGGACAGGGAAGCAAATACGCAGTATTTT; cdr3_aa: CASSPPDREANTQYF
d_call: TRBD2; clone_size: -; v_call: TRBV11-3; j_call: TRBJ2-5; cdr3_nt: TGTGCCAGCAGCCGTACTAGCGGGGGGGAGACGGAGACCCAGTACTTC; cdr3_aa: CASSRTSGGETETQYF
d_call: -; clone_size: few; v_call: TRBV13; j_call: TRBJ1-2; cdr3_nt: TGTGCCAGCAGCAGAGTGGTTGGCTACACCTTC; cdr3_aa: CASSRVVGYTF
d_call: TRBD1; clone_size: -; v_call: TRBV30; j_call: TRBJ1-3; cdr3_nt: TGTGCCTGGAGGGGGACAGGGACGAACACCATATATTTT; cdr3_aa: CAWRGTGTNTIYF
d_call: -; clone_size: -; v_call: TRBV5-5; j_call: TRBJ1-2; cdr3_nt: TGTGCCAGCAGCTTCCGGGGAACAGCGGAGGATGTCTACACCTTC; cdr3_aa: CASSFRGTAEDVYTF
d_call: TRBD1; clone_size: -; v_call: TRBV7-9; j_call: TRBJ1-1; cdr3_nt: TGTGCCAGCAGCAGCGACAGGGGCGTCACTGAAGCTTTCTTT; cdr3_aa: CASSSDRGVTEAFF
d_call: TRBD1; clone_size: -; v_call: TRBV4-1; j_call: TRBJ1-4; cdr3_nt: TGCGCCAGCAGCCCTGACGGGACAGGGTCTGGGAAACTGTTTTTT; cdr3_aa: CASSPDGTGSGKLFF